A selection of T cell receptor beta chains follows, all from one sample in a study of cytomegalovirus exposure and HLA in healthy donors. Some clones are missing from TCRdb's copy, which holds only in-frame ones; the method was immunoSEQ multiplex PCR. The sample lists fewer than 70,000 clones; 75% to 85% were seen once. Sequenced material: PBMCs. The source of these receptors is a woman aged 40 to 49 in good health and CMV-seronegative. The CDR3 runs from the conserved cysteine through the conserved F or W. The D gene is left open where the match is weak. Rows may omit the clone size; those that give it use once, few, many or a size class.

clone_size	d_call	v_call	j_call	cdr3_aa	cdr3_nt
NA	NA	TRBV27	TRBJ2-4	CASSPGVKNIQYF	TGTGCCAGCAGTCCAGGGGTGAAAAACATTCAGTACTTC
few	TRBD2	TRBV9	TRBJ2-1	CASSVVAGGPLENEQFF	TGTGCCAGCAGCGTAGTAGCGGGAGGGCCGTTGGAAAATGAGCAGTTCTTC
NA	NA	TRBV2	TRBJ2-1	CASNDWGDPSYNEQFF	TGTGCCAGCAATGATTGGGGGGATCCCTCCTACAATGAGCAGTTCTTC
few	NA	TRBV25-1	TRBJ1-1	CASSPGYNTEAFF	TGTGCCAGCAGCCCGGGATACAACACTGAAGCTTTCTTT
few	NA	TRBV7-9	TRBJ1-4	CASSLRRSTNEKLFF	TGTGCCAGCAGCTTAAGGAGGTCCACTAATGAAAAACTGTTTTTT
few	TRBD2	TRBV7-8	TRBJ2-7	CASSLAMTSGSPSYEQYF	TGTGCCAGCAGCTTAGCGATGACTAGCGGGAGTCCCTCCTACGAGCAGTACTTC
few	NA	TRBV2	TRBJ2-4	CASSEAPDSYQYF	TGTGCCAGCAGTGAAGCGCCGGACAGTTACCAGTACTTC
NA	TRBD2	TRBV29-1	TRBJ2-3	CSVQPGTSRADTQYF	TGCAGCGTTCAACCCGGGACTAGTAGGGCAGATACGCAGTATTTT
NA	TRBD1	TRBV5-1	TRBJ1-2	CASSLDRGFYGYTF	TGCGCCAGCAGCTTGGACAGGGGGTTCTATGGCTACACCTTC
NA	TRBD2	TRBV4-1	TRBJ2-1	CASSQVLWGAGADEQFF	TGCGCCAGCAGCCAAGTACTTTGGGGAGCGGGAGCCGATGAGCAGTTCTTC
NA	NA	TRBV6-6	TRBJ1-1	CASSYMDRGTEAFF	TGTGCCAGCAGTTACATGGATCGGGGCACTGAAGCTTTCTTT
NA	NA	TRBV4-3	TRBJ1-3	CASSQDRVGVGGNTIYF	TGCGCCAGCAGCCAAGATCGCGTCGGAGTGGGTGGAAACACCATATATTTT
NA	NA	TRBV6-1	TRBJ1-3	CASSVGNEAPAIYF	TGTGCCAGCAGTGTAGGTAACGAGGCCCCCGCCATATATTTT
few	TRBD2	TRBV6-5	TRBJ2-2	CASRRSGGGSGELFF	TGTGCCAGCAGGAGGTCGGGGGGAGGGTCCGGGGAGCTGTTTTTT
NA	NA	TRBV21-1	TRBJ1-2	CASSQWRGWYGYTF	TGTGCCAGCAGCCAGTGGAGGGGTTGGTATGGCTACACCTTC
NA	TRBD1	TRBV7-8	TRBJ1-5	CASSSAARQGYSNQPQHF	TGTGCCAGCAGCTCCGCGGCTCGACAGGGTTATAGCAATCAGCCCCAGCATTTT
NA	TRBD2	TRBV28	TRBJ2-3	CASSRAGDSDTQYF	TGTGCCAGCAGTCGAGCGGGAGATTCAGATACGCAGTATTTT
NA	NA	TRBV11-2	TRBJ2-1	CASSPLGDEQFF	TGTGCCAGCAGCCCCTTGGGAGATGAGCAGTTCTTC
NA	NA	TRBV29-1	TRBJ2-7	CSVGSDSYEQYF	TGCAGCGTTGGGTCGGACAGCTACGAGCAGTACTTC
NA	TRBD1	TRBV4-3	TRBJ2-7	CASSPSNRGTGGNEQYF	TGCGCCAGCAGCCCAAGCAATCGCGGGACAGGGGGAAACGAGCAGTACTTC
NA	TRBD2	TRBV9	TRBJ2-7	CASSGGLAGGEQYF	TGTGCCAGCAGCGGCGGACTAGCGGGAGGCGAGCAGTACTTC
NA	TRBD1	TRBV5-4	TRBJ1-5	CASSYGTGLFDNQPQHF	TGTGCCAGCAGCTATGGGACAGGTTTATTTGACAATCAGCCCCAGCATTTT
few	NA	TRBV5-4	TRBJ2-2	CASSFSTSQGTGELFF	TGTGCCAGCAGCTTCTCAACGTCACAGGGCACCGGGGAGCTGTTTTTT
NA	NA	TRBV28	TRBJ1-1	CASGGSGTEAFF	TGTGCCAGCGGAGGCTCGGGCACTGAAGCTTTCTTT
NA	TRBD1	TRBV28	TRBJ2-4	CASSPLFRDRESFVKNIQYF	TGTGCCAGCAGCCCACTTTTCCGGGACAGGGAATCTTTCGTCAAAAACATTCAGTACTTC
few	NA	TRBV29-1	TRBJ2-7	CSACRGNNEQYF	TGCAGCGCGTGCCGGGGGAACAACGAGCAGTACTTC
NA	TRBD2	TRBV27	TRBJ2-2	CASSWGLAGNTGELFF	TGTGCCAGCAGTTGGGGACTAGCGGGGAACACCGGGGAGCTGTTTTTT
once	NA	TRBV19	TRBJ1-1	CASSIPRGMNTEAFF	TGTGCCAGTAGTATCCCGCGGGGCATGAACACTGAAGCTTTCTTT
NA	NA	TRBV29-1	TRBJ2-1	CSVEDGTAGSAGRYEQFF	TGCAGCGTTGAAGATGGGACGGCCGGTAGCGCGGGGCGGTATGAGCAGTTCTTC
NA	NA	TRBV2	TRBJ1-4	CASGHDNEKLFF	TGTGCCAGCGGACACGATAATGAAAAACTGTTTTTT
NA	NA	TRBV18	TRBJ1-1	CASSQGQNTEAFF	TGTGCCAGCTCACAGGGACAGAACACTGAAGCTTTCTTT
NA	TRBD1	TRBV7-2	TRBJ2-4	CASSLSTGGAKNIQYF	TGTGCCAGCAGCTTATCCACAGGGGGAGCCAAAAACATTCAGTACTTC
NA	NA	TRBV20-1	TRBJ2-5	CSAREETQYF	TGCAGTGCCAGGGAAGAGACCCAGTACTTC
NA	NA	TRBV5-5	TRBJ1-2	CASSPGTTSYGYTF	TGTGCCAGCAGCCCCGGGACAACGTCCTATGGCTACACCTTC
NA	TRBD1	TRBV7-2	TRBJ2-1	CASSLTRQGSRSYNEQFF	TGTGCCAGCAGCTTAACGCGACAGGGGTCGAGGTCCTACAATGAGCAGTTCTTC
NA	TRBD1	TRBV27	TRBJ2-7	CASSFRTGLYEQYF	TGTGCCAGCAGTTTCCGGACAGGATTATACGAGCAGTACTTC
NA	TRBD1	TRBV28	TRBJ1-5	CASQGAEYNQPQHF	TGTGCCAGTCAGGGGGCCGAATACAATCAGCCCCAGCATTTT
NA	NA	TRBV28	TRBJ2-2	CASSRQVDTGELFF	TGTGCCAGCAGTCGACAGGTGGACACCGGGGAGCTGTTTTTT
NA	TRBD2	TRBV5-1	TRBJ2-1	CASGAGAANYNEQFF	TGCGCCAGCGGGGCGGGAGCTGCCAATTACAATGAGCAGTTCTTC
NA	NA	TRBV7-2	TRBJ2-7	CASSLVHAGFGYF	TGTGCCAGCAGCTTAGTCCACGCGGGCTTCGGGTACTTC
NA	NA	TRBV28	TRBJ2-1	CASSLTSSHNEQFF	TGTGCCAGCAGTTTAACTAGCTCTCACAATGAGCAGTTCTTC
NA	NA	TRBV6-5	TRBJ1-5	CASSPPRGQPQHF	TGTGCCAGCAGTCCCCCTAGGGGCCAGCCCCAGCATTTT
few	NA	TRBV5-1	TRBJ2-7	CASSTDWSYEQYF	TGCGCCAGCAGCACGGACTGGTCCTACGAGCAGTACTTC
NA	TRBD2	TRBV19	TRBJ2-7	CASSPLAGAFYEQYF	TGTGCCAGTAGTCCGCTAGCGGGAGCTTTCTACGAGCAGTACTTC
NA	TRBD1	TRBV2	TRBJ1-1	CASSEQGGNTEAFF	TGTGCCAGCAGTGAACAGGGGGGGAACACTGAAGCTTTCTTT
NA	TRBD2	TRBV29-1	TRBJ2-7	CSVEDGQFRGGEQYF	TGCAGCGTTGAGGACGGACAATTCCGGGGGGGCGAGCAGTACTTC
few	TRBD1	TRBV19	TRBJ2-7	CASSGPGQGSYEQYF	TGTGCCAGTAGTGGGCCGGGACAGGGATCCTACGAGCAGTACTTC
NA	NA	TRBV4-1	TRBJ1-5	CASSQEQFGGAGNQPQHF	TGCGCCAGCAGCCAAGAACAGTTTGGAGGGGCAGGCAATCAGCCCCAGCATTTT
NA	TRBD1	TRBV27	TRBJ1-1	CASSSWDRGGGTEAFF	TGTGCCAGCAGTTCCTGGGACAGGGGAGGAGGGACTGAAGCTTTCTTT
NA	TRBD2	TRBV7-2	TRBJ2-7	CASSSTSGSASYEQYF	TGTGCCAGCAGCTCCACAAGCGGGAGCGCCTCCTACGAGCAGTACTTC
few	NA	TRBV18	TRBJ1-1	CASSPKPVNTEAFF	TGTGCCAGCTCACCAAAACCGGTGAACACTGAAGCTTTCTTT
NA	TRBD1	TRBV10-3	TRBJ2-1	CAISSLDRTYNEQFF	TGTGCCATCAGTAGCCTGGACAGGACCTACAATGAGCAGTTCTTC
NA	NA	TRBV4-1	TRBJ1-1	CASSQGLLNTEAFF	TGCGCCAGCAGCCAAGGACTTCTGAACACTGAAGCTTTCTTT
NA	TRBD1	TRBV5-1	TRBJ2-7	CASSTRQGLSSYEQYF	TGCGCCAGCAGCACCCGACAGGGCTTAAGCTCCTACGAGCAGTACTTC
NA	TRBD2	TRBV28	TRBJ2-7	CASSLSAGARPYEQYF	TGTGCCAGCAGTTTATCGGCGGGAGCGCGGCCCTACGAGCAGTACTTC
NA	TRBD2	TRBV4-3	TRBJ2-7	CASSQDLAGGDYEQYF	TGCGCCAGCAGCCAAGATCTAGCGGGAGGGGACTACGAGCAGTACTTC
few	TRBD2	TRBV13	TRBJ2-7	CASSKTSGVVYEQYF	TGTGCCAGCAGCAAGACTAGCGGGGTTGTTTACGAGCAGTACTTC
NA	NA	TRBV18	TRBJ1-2	CASSPQGSANYGYTF	TGTGCCAGCTCACCACAAGGCAGCGCTAACTATGGCTACACCTTC
NA	NA	TRBV28	TRBJ2-4	CASSPRIAKNIQYF	TGTGCCAGCAGTCCCCGTATAGCCAAAAACATTCAGTACTTC